This entry concerns a single T cell receptor beta chain. No treatment of any kind had been given to any patient before thyroid surgery. TCRdb ran MiXCR on the PCR reads. The data contain tens of thousands of clones, 20% to 25% of them singletons. The data were obtained in a study of metastatic and nonmetastatic thyroid tumors. Study overall: From malignant and benign thyroid patients, repertoires in blood and in tumor or nodule tissue were compared.

Trimming took 8 bases from V and 9 from J, leaving 14 bases between them. The germline V gene has CDR1 MNHEY and CDR2 SVGEGT. The CDR3 sequence is 13 residues long. This chain links TRBV6-2 or TRBV6-3 with TRBJ1-6, with a possible D match to TRBD1 (6 bases). Sequences were obtained from blood. The receptor was derived from a male donor with papillary thyroid cancer or a benign thyroid nodule (not recorded which). Some clones in this sample may be carry-over from other donors' samples. The CDR3 DNA reads as TGTGCCAGCTCGAGGACAGCTGTTTCACCCCTCCACTTT. Translating it yields CASSRTAVSPLHF.